The 20 T cell receptor beta chains below all came from one sample that was sequenced in a study of T cells after yellow fever vaccination (dated by TCRdb to the late 2010s). This specimen's treatment or condition label, per the study, means: live attenuated yellow fever vaccine strain. The library came from 5' RACE. The run used an Illumina HiSeq 2500. TCRdb took the public reads, trimmed them with fastp at Q25, ran MiXCR for clone calling and kept in-frame beta chains. Each entry merges the rows of one CDR3 protein and shows their most common DNA and genes. The sample table contains 170,000 or so distinct CDR3 sequences; only one count was recorded for approximately 6.2% of them. About 2.7% of the sample is taken by the ten largest. The sequences come from CD4+ T cells sorted from PBMCs, collected on the day of the first yellow fever vaccination. These receptors were obtained from a man between 18 and 35 years old who received the YFV17D yellow fever vaccine.

This clonotype was counted at least ten times. The chain recombines TRBV6-1 with TRBJ2-3; 7 nucleotides match TRBD2. CDR3 length: 14 amino acids. Trimming took 7 bases from V and 7 from J; bases not matched to a gene: 11. CDR1 is MNHNS, CDR2 SASEGT, per germline. The CDR3 loop reads CASIQGLERNTQYF. The DNA of the CDR3 is TGTGCCAGCATCCAAGGACTAGAGAGAAATACGCAGTATTTT.

Ten or more counts support this clonotype. The junction differs from germline at one of its ends, possibly a read error. V and J are TRBV6-5 and TRBJ1-1; D is unclear. This CDR3 is built from 14 residues. Germline lookup yields CDR1 MNHEY and CDR2 SVGAGI. The CDR3 DNA sequence: TGTGCCAGCTGTTACGCGGGCGCGAACACTGAAGCTTTCTTT. Its protein product is CASCYAGANTEAFF.

J is TRBJ1-4 and V is TRBV12-3 or TRBV12-4, with a possible D match to TRBD1 (5 bases). The CDR3 runs to 15 residues. The germline V and J ends were trimmed by 6 bases and 7 bases, with 18 bases remaining between them. Written as DNA, the CDR3 is TGTGCCAGCAGACGACCGGGGGTTGGGAGTGAAAAACTGTTTTTT. As protein: CASRRPGVGSEKLFF.

The sample holds many counts of this clonotype. This sequence joins TRBV5-1 and TRBJ1-1; 8 nucleotides match TRBD1. J gave up 0 bases and V 5 bases, and 3 bases lay outside the gene matches. CDR3 length: 14 amino acids. CDR1 is SGHRS and CDR2 is YFSETQ in the germline V gene. This chain's CDR3 is CASRTGVMNTEAFF. The CDR3 DNA reads as TGCGCCAGCAGGACAGGGGTGATGAACACTGAAGCTTTCTTT.

This clonotype was observed at least ten times. J is TRBJ2-3 and V is TRBV3-1; TRBD2 is a possible D gene (6 bases). V was pared by 7 bases and J by 9 bases, with 14 bases between. The CDR3 loop spans 12 amino acids. CDR1 LGHDT and CDR2 YNNKEL come from the germline V gene (reference sequence). The CDR3: CASTPGGLTQYF. CDR3 nucleotides: TGTGCCAGCACGCCGGGCGGACTAACGCAGTATTTT.

CDR3 coding DNA: TGCAGCGTACAGGGGGCCATGGACGGCTACACCTTC. Protein sequence: CSVQGAMDGYTF. V usage is TRBV29-1 and J usage is TRBJ1-2, with TRBD1 identical over 9 bases. The CDR3 sequence is 12 residues long. J lost 8 bases, V lost 6 bases, and 7 bases had no gene match. The germline V gene encodes CDR1 SQVTM and CDR2 ANQGSEA. The full variable domain, completed using reference TRBV29-1 and TRBJ1-2, is SAVISQKPSRDICQRGTSLTIQCQVDSQVTMMFWYRQQPGQSLTLIATANQGSEATYESGFVIDKFPISRPNLTFSTLTVSNMSPEDSSIYLCSVQGAMDGYTFGSGTRLTVV.

This clonotype turned up a few times. The chain has TRBV9 and TRBJ1-1, with D hard to call. Germline V gene data show CDR1 as SGDLS and CDR2 as YYNGEE. V lost 3 bases and J lost 3, with 15 bases in between. The length of the CDR3 is 15 residues. CDR3 sequence reads: CASSEWTDPDTEAFF. CDR3 in DNA: TGTGCCAGCAGCGAATGGACGGACCCTGACACTGAAGCTTTCTTT.

This clonotype was seen only a few times. This chain connects TRBV4-2 to TRBJ2-2, with a tentative D call TRBD1 (5 bases). Germline V lookup: CDR1 LGHNA, CDR2 YNFKEQ. The CDR3 runs 17 residues. The V gene lost 1 base and the J gene lost 4 bases, with 16 bases spanning the gap. CDR3 nucleotides: TGTGCCAGCAGCCAAGTGCACAGGACACCAAGCACCGGGGAGCTGTTTTTT. Amino acid sequence: CASSQVHRTPSTGELFF.

The V call is TRBV5-4, the J call TRBJ1-6; D is unclear. V was clipped by 5 bases and J by 8 bases, with 11 bases between them. Germline lookup yields CDR1 SGHNT and CDR2 YYREEE (reference sequence). The CDR3 loop spans 13 amino acids. DNA for the CDR3: TGTGCCAGCAGACGGGAGCGGGATTCACCCCTCCACTTT. Amino acids: CASRRERDSPLHF.

This clonotype was detected a few times. V gene TRBV16 combines with J gene TRBJ2-1, with 11 bases identical to TRBD1. After removal of 0 bases from V and 7 bases from J, the junction contained 2 bases not matched to a gene. Germline lookup yields CDR1 KGHSY and CDR2 FQNENV. The CDR3 runs to 15 residues. DNA of the CDR3: TGTGCCAGCAGCCAATCGGGACAGGGGGTTAATGAGCAGTTCTTC. Translation gives CASSQSGQGVNEQFF.

There are many counts of this clonotype. DNA for the CDR3: TGTGCCAGCAGCTCTCAACCACAAGAGACCCAGTACTTC. Its protein product is CASSSQPQETQYF. The chain couples TRBV7-2 to TRBJ2-5, with unresolved D. With 4 bases removed from V and 2 bases from J, the gap between germline ends came to 8 bases. Germline V lookup: CDR1 SGHTA, CDR2 FQGNSA. The CDR3 has 13 residues.

This clonotype was found many times. The genes are TRBV5-1 and TRBJ2-7; 7 bases are a match to TRBD1. CDR1 is SGHRS, CDR2 YFSETQ, per germline. This CDR3 contains 15 residues. Losses at the gene ends were 1 base for V and 3 bases for J; bases not matched to a gene: 7. CDR3 coding DNA: TGCGCCAGCAGCTTGAAGCCAGGGGGTCTCTACGAGCAGTACGTC. Translation gives CASSLKPGGLYEQYV.

This clonotype was counted ten times or more. The V and J genes are TRBV5-1 and TRBJ2-1, with 13 bases lining up with TRBD2. The CDR3 is 14 amino acids. Trimming removed 2 bases from V and 9 bases from J; junction bases left unmatched: 2. The germline V gene encodes CDR1 SGHRS and CDR2 YFSETQ. As DNA, the CDR3 is TGCGCCAGCAGCTTACTAGCGGGGGGGTTTGAGCAGTTCTTC. Translated: CASSLLAGGFEQFF.

In this sample, this clonotype turned up a few times. The junction differs from germline at one of its ends, possibly a read error. The V gene is TRBV20-1, the J gene TRBJ2-3; TRBD2 aligns across 16 bases. The CDR3 length is 18 residues. Germline-derived CDR1 and CDR2 are DFQATT and SNEGSKA (reference sequence). The CDR3 sequence: CCAGTSGGVLVSVDTQYF. The CDR3, as DNA: TGCTGTGCTGGGACTAGCGGGGGGGTTCTCGTTAGTGTGGATACGCAGTATTTT.

This clonotype was seen only once. Since a much larger clone is just one base distant, this may be a read error. CDR3 nucleotide sequence: TGTGCCACCAGTGCGGCCGGCGAAGCCCAGTATTTT. This sequence encodes CATSAAGEAQYF. The chain joins TRBV24-1 to TRBJ1-5; no definite D call. The DNA end lines up better with TRBJ2-3; the J call may be wrong. CDR1 and CDR2 from the germline V gene are KGHDR and SFDVKD. CDR3 length: 12 amino acids.

This clonotype came up many times. The chain links TRBV29-1 to TRBJ1-2; D possibly corresponds to TRBD1 (5 bases). The V end was cut by 7 bases, the J end by 8 bases, with 14 bases between. The CDR3 contains 11 residues. CDR1 and CDR2 (germline): SQVTM, ANQGSEA. CDR3: CSGRMGDGYTF. In DNA, the CDR3 is TGCAGCGGACGGATGGGGGACGGCTACACCTTC. The variable domain in full, with the rest retrieved from reference TRBV29-1 and TRBJ1-2, is SAVISQKPSRDICQRGTSLTIQCQVDSQVTMMFWYRQQPGQSLTLIATANQGSEATYESGFVIDKFPISRPNLTFSTLTVSNMSPEDSSIYLCSGRMGDGYTFGSGTRLTVV.

Notes on this clonotype: This may be a read error, as it is one base from a much larger clone. The rearrangement links TRBV10-3 to TRBJ1-1, with no clear D. The CDR3 runs to 13 residues. Germline CDR1 and CDR2: ENHRY and SYGVKD. The CDR3: CVMQLQAGTEAFF. Here the CDR3 DNA reads TGTGTCATGCAGCTGCAGGCGGGCACTGAAGCTTTCTTT.

This clonotype was counted only a few times. The CDR3 nucleotides read TGTGCCAGCAGCCCCCCCGACTTGTGGGCCTACGAGCAGTACTTC. It is translated as CASSPPDLWAYEQYF. The J gene is TRBJ2-7, the V gene TRBV12-3 or TRBV12-4; D call uncertain. The V gene lost 6 bases and the J gene lost 2 bases, with 17 bases spanning the gap. The CDR3 sequence is 15 residues long.

This clonotype has more than one count but fewer than ten. The J gene is TRBJ1-5, the V gene TRBV27, with a tentative D call TRBD1 (5 bases). CDR3 size: 17 residues. Germline CDR1 MNHEY, CDR2 SMNVEV (reference sequence). V was shortened by 0 bases and J by 1 base, with 13 bases between the two germline ends. DNA for the CDR3: TGTGCCAGCAGTTTATCAGGGAGGGGATGGAGCAATCAGCCCCAGCATTTT. Its translation: CASSLSGRGWSNQPQHF.

This clonotype has a handful of counts. The CDR3 region is CSARAFGLAGTDTQYF. The DNA of the CDR3 is TGCAGTGCTAGGGCTTTTGGACTAGCGGGCACAGATACGCAGTATTTT. The rearrangement joins TRBV20-1 to TRBJ2-3, with 10 bases fitting TRBD2. This CDR3 contains 16 residues. Germline V lookup: CDR1 DFQATT, CDR2 SNEGSKA (reference sequence). The junction had 7 bases not matched to a gene; V was cut back by 3 bases and J by 1 base.